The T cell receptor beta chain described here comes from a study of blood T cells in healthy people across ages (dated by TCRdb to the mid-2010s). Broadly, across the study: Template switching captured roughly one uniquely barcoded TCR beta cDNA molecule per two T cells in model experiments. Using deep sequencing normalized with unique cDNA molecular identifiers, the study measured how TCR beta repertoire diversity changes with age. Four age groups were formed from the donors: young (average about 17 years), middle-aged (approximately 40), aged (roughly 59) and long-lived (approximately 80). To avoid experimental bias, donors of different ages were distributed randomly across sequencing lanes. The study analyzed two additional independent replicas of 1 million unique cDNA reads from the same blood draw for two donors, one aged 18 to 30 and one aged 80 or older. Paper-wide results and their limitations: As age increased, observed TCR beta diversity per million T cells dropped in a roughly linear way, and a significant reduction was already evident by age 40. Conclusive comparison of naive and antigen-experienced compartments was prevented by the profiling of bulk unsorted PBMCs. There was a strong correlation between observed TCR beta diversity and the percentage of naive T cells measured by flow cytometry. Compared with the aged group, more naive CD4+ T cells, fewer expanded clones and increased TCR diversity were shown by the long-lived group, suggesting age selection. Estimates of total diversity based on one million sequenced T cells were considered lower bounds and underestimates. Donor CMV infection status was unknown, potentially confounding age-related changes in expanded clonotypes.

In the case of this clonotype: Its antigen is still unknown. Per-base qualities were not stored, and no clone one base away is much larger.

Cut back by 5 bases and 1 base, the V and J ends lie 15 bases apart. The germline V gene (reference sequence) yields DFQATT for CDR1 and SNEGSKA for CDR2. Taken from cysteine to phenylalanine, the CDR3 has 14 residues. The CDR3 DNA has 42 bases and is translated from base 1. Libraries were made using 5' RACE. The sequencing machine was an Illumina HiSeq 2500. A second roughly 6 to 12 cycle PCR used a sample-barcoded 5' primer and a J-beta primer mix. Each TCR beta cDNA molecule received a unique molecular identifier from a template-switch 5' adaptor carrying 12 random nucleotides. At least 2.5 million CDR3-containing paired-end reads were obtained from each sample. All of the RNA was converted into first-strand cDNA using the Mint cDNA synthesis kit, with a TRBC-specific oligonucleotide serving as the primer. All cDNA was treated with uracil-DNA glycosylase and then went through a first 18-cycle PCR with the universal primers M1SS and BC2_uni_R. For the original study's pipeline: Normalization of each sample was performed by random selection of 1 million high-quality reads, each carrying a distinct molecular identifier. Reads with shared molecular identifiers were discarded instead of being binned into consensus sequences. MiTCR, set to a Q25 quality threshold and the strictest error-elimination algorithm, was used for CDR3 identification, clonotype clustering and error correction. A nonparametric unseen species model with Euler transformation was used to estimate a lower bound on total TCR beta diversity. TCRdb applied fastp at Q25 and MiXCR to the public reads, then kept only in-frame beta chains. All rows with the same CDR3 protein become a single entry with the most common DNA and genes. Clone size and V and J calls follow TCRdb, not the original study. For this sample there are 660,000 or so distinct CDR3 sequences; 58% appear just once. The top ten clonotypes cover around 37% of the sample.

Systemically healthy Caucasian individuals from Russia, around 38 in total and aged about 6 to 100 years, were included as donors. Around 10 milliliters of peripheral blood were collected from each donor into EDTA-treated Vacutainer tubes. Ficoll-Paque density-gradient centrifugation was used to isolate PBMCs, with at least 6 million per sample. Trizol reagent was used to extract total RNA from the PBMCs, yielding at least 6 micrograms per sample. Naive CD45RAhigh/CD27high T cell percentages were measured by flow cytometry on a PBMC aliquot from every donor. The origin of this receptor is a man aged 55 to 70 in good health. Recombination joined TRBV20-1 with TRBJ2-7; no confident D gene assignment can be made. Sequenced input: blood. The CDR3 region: CSAPRTQTSYEQYF. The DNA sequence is TGCAGTGCTCCCCGGACCCAAACTTCCTACGAGCAGTACTTC.